The next 13 T cell receptor beta chains were all read from a single sample in a study of shared T cell receptors in the human thymus. TCRdb keeps only in-frame clones here, not all; method: immunoSEQ multiplex PCR. The table shows approximately 490,000 clones, with 75% to 85% occurring only once. The data also belong to a second study, concerning human thymus T cells.

Sequenced input: thymocytes. All receptors come from a boy under three years old with a congenital heart defect.

The chain combines TRBV5-6 with TRBJ1-1; 7 bases map to TRBD1. The CDR3 extends over 16 amino acids. The germline CDR1 and CDR2 sequences are SGHDT and YYEEEE. V was clipped by 2 bases and J by 3 bases; unmatched bases: 10. CDR3 in amino acids: CASSFLTGTDHTEAFF. DNA for the CDR3: TGTGCCAGCAGCTTTCTGACGGGGACAGACCACACTGAAGCTTTCTTT.

This chain joins TRBV4-3 and TRBJ2-2, with a possible D match to TRBD2 (5 bases). Trimming pared 1 base from V and 5 bases from J, leaving 14 bases between. CDR3 length: 16 residues. Per germline, CDR1 LGHNA and CDR2 YSLEER. CDR3 DNA: TGCGCCAGCAGCCAAGCTCGCCCGAGAGGGACCGGGGAGCTGTTTTTT. Its protein product is CASSQARPRGTGELFF.

The chain combines TRBV7-8 with TRBJ2-7; TRBD1 matches at 7 bases. The V segment lost 5 bases and the J segment 3 bases; nucleotides outside the gene matches: 10. The CDR3 spans 15 residues. Germline V gene sequence: CDR1 SGHVS, CDR2 FQNEAQ. This chain's CDR3 is CASSASGQPYYEQYF. The CDR3 DNA follows: TGTGCCAGCAGCGCCTCGGGACAGCCATACTACGAGCAGTACTTC.

The V call is TRBV28, the J call TRBJ2-1; D is possibly TRBD2 (5 bases). Germline V gene data show CDR1 as MDHEN and CDR2 as SYDVKM. The V and J ends lost 1 base and 0 bases respectively, with 13 bases between them. The CDR3 is 17 amino acids. The CDR3 sequence: CASSLSPLASSYNEQFF. The CDR3 DNA is TGTGCCAGCAGTTTATCTCCCCTAGCTTCCTCCTACAATGAGCAGTTCTTC.

The gene calls are TRBV10-3 and TRBJ2-1; 7 nucleotides match TRBD2. This CDR3 has 14 amino acids. V lost 6 bases to trimming and J lost 9 bases; unmatched junction nucleotides: 11. CDR1 and CDR2 (germline): ENHRY, SYGVKD. The CDR3 is CAIRNPTSSGEQFF. The CDR3 nucleotides read TGTGCCATCAGGAACCCGACTAGCTCAGGTGAGCAGTTCTTC.

The chain combines TRBV5-1 with TRBJ1-3, with 9 nucleotides matching TRBD1. There are 20 residues in the CDR3. CDR1 is SGHRS and CDR2 is YFSETQ in the germline V gene. Trimming at V came to 3 bases and at J to 0 bases, leaving 16 bases not matched to a gene. DNA for the CDR3: TGCGCCAGCAGCTCCGGGACAGGGCCTTCTACCTCATTCTCTGGAAACACCATATATTTT. Residues: CASSSGTGPSTSFSGNTIYF. The full variable domain, rest sourced from reference TRBV5-1 and TRBJ1-3, is KAGVTQTPRYLIKTRGQQVTLSCSPISGHRSVSWYQQTPGQGLQFLFEYFSETQRNKGNFPGRFSGRQFSNSRSEMNVSTLELGDSALYLCASSSGTGPSTSFSGNTIYFGEGSWLTVV.

This clone has only a few counts. This chain links TRBV5-1 with TRBJ2-2; 10 bases agree with TRBD2. The germline gives CDR1 SGHRS, CDR2 YFSETQ. The CDR3 extends over 16 amino acids. The ends lost 1 base at V and 0 bases at J; junction bases unmatched: 0. The CDR3 region is CASSLTSGANTGELFF. The CDR3 DNA reads TGCGCCAGCAGCTTGACTAGCGGGGCGAACACCGGGGAGCTGTTTTTT.

V usage is TRBV6-1 and J usage is TRBJ2-3, with 8 bases identical to TRBD2. The CDR3 spans 19 residues. In germline, CDR1 is MNHNS, CDR2 SASEGT. J lost 3 bases, V lost 0 bases, and 14 bases had no gene match. CDR3 loop: CASSEAPHERESQTDTQYF. CDR3 nucleotides: TGTGCCAGCAGTGAAGCACCCCACGAGCGGGAGAGTCAAACAGATACGCAGTATTTT.

DNA for the CDR3: TGTGCCACCAGCAGACCAGCCGGGAGGGGCTATGGCTACACCTTC. This sequence encodes CATSRPAGRGYGYTF. This chain connects TRBV15 to TRBJ1-2; TRBD1 is a possible D gene (5 bases). Trimming shortened V by 2 bases and J by 4 bases, and 14 bases separated the two germline ends. This CDR3 comprises 15 residues. Germline CDR1 and CDR2: LNHNV and YYDKDF (reference sequence).

This clone was found a few times. The chain is built from TRBV5-1 and TRBJ2-7; 7 nucleotides align to TRBD2. The CDR3 loop spans 14 amino acids. V dropped 7 bases and J dropped 2; count of bases not matched to a gene: 9. Germline loops: CDR1 SGHRS, CDR2 YFSETQ. As DNA, the CDR3 is TGCGCCAGCGGGGGGGGACGTTCACCCTACGAGCAGTACTTC. It encodes CASGGGRSPYEQYF.

In its sample, this clone was seen once. V usage is TRBV18 and J usage is TRBJ2-7; D perhaps matches TRBD1 (6 bases). The CDR3 totals 15 residues. Between the trimmed V and J ends, which lost 2 bases and 2 bases, there was a span of 13 bases. Per the germline V gene, CDR1 is KGHSH and CDR2 is LQKENI. In nucleotides, the CDR3 is TGTGCCAGCTCACCAGGGGGACACCTCCCCTACGAGCAGTACTTC. It translates to CASSPGGHLPYEQYF.

V is TRBV6-1 and J is TRBJ2-2, with TRBD2 matching over 13 bases. The CDR3 totals 18 residues. The germline CDR1 and CDR2 sequences are MNHNS and SASEGT. Trimming at V came to 2 bases and at J to 7 bases, leaving 10 bases not matched to a gene. The CDR3 sequence: CASSEIAGLAGAGGELFF. The DNA for the CDR3 is TGTGCCAGCAGTGAAATCGCCGGACTAGCGGGAGCGGGCGGGGAGCTGTTTTTT.

This clone was counted between two and nine times. The V and J genes are TRBV15 and TRBJ2-6, with TRBD2 as a possible D gene (6 bases). V shed 0 bases and J shed 4 bases, with 13 bases lying between them. The germline V gene has CDR1 LNHNV and CDR2 YYDKDF (reference sequence). The CDR3 spans 17 residues. The CDR3 region is CATSRDPRGTGANVLTF. CDR3 bases: TGTGCCACCAGCAGAGACCCCCGGGGGACCGGGGCCAACGTCCTGACTTTC.